This T cell receptor beta chain is from a study of shared clonotypes between healthy human individuals. The CDR3 length is 15 residues. With 5 bases clipped from V and 4 bases from J, the junction kept 4 bases outside the gene matches. Germline CDR1 reads MNHEY; CDR2 reads SMNVEV (reference sequence). CD45RO negativity and positive selection for CCR7 defined naive CD8 cells, a population that excluded terminally differentiated effector memory CD45RA+ cells. Recent acute infections and vaccinations were absent in the healthy HIV-negative adult donors. Generated by immunoSEQ multiplex PCR, the TCRdb table keeps only in-frame clones and is missing some. Here the sample spans roughly 2.1 million clones, about 93% being singletons.

The sequence was obtained from a man between 18 and 35 years old in good health. Some clones in this sample may be carry-over from other donors' samples. Sequenced input: naive CD8+ T cells from PBMCs. The chain joins TRBV27 to TRBJ1-4, with 10 bases fitting TRBD1. This chain's CDR3 is CASSETGGHNEKLFF. The CDR3 nucleotides read TGTGCCAGCAGTGAGACAGGGGGCCATAATGAAAAACTGTTTTTT.